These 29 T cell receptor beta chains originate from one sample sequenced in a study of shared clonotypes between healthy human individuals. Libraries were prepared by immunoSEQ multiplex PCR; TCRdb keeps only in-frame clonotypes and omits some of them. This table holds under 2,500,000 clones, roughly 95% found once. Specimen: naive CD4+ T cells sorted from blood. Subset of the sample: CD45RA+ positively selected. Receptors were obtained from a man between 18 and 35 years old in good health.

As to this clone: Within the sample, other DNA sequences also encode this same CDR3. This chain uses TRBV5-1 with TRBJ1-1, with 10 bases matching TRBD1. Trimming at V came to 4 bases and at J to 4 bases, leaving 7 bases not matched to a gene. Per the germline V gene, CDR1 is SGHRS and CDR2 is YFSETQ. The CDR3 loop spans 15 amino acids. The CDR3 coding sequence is TGCGCCAGCAGCCCGGGGGACAGGGGAGGCACTGAAGCTTTCTTT. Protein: CASSPGDRGGTEAFF.

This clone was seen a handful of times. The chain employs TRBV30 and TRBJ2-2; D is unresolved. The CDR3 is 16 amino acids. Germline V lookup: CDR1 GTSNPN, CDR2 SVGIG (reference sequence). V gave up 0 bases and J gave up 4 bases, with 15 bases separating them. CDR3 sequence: CAWSVPVLGRTGELFF. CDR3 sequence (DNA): TGTGCCTGGAGTGTACCCGTACTCGGGCGCACCGGGGAGCTGTTTTTT.

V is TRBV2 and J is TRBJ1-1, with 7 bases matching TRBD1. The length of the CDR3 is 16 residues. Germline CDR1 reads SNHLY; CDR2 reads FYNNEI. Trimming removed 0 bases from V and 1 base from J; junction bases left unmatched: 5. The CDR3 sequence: CASSEAGGRGNTEAFF. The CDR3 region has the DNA TGTGCCAGCAGTGAAGCAGGGGGCAGGGGGAACACTGAAGCTTTCTTT.

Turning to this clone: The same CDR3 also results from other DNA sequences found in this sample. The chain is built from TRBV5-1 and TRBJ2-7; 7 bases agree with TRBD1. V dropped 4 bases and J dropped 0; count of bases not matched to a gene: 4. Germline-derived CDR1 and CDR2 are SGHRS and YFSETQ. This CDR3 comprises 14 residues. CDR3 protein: CASSPGTASYEQYF. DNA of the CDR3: TGCGCCAGCAGCCCCGGGACAGCCTCCTACGAGCAGTACTTC.

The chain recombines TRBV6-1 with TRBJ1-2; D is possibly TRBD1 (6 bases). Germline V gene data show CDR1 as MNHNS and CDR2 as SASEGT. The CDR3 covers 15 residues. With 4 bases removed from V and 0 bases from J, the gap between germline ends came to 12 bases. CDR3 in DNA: TGTGCCAGCAGTGCGAAAGGGACAACTAACTATGGCTACACCTTC. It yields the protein CASSAKGTTNYGYTF.

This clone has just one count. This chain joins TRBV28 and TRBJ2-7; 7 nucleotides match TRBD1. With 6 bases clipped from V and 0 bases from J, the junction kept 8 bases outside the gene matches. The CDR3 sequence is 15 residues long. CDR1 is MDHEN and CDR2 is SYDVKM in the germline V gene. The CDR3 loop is CASSPSDRYSYEQYF. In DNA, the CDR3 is TGTGCCAGCAGCCCCTCGGACAGGTACTCCTACGAGCAGTACTTC.

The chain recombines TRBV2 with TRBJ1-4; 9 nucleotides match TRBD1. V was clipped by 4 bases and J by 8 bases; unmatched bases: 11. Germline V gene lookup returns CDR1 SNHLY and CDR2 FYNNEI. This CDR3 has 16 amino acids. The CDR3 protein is CASSAGQGYRGEKLFF. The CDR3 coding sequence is TGTGCCAGCAGTGCGGGACAGGGTTATAGAGGCGAAAAACTGTTTTTT.

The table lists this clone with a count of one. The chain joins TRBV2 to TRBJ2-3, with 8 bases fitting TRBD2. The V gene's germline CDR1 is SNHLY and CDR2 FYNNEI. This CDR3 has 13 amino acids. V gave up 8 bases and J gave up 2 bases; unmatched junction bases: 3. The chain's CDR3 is CASGTRITDTQYF. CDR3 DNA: TGTGCCAGCGGGACTAGGATCACAGATACGCAGTATTTT.

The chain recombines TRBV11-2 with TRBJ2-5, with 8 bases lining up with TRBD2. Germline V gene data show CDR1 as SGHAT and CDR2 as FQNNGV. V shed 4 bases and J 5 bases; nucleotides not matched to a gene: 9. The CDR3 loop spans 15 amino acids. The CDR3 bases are TGTGCCAGCAGCTCTCGGGGGGGGACATGGGAGACCCAGTACTTC. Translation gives CASSSRGGTWETQYF. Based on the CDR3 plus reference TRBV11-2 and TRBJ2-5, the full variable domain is EAGVAQSPRYKIIEKRQSVAFWCNPISGHATLYWYQQILGQGPKLLIQFQNNGVVDDSQLPKDRFSAERLKGVDSTLKIQPAKLEDSAVYLCASSSRGGTWETQYFGPGTRLLVL.

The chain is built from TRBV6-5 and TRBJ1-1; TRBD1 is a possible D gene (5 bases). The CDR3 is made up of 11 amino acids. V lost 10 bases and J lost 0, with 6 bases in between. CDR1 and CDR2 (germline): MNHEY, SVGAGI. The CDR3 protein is CATRVNTEAFF. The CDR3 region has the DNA TGTGCCACCAGGGTGAACACTGAAGCTTTCTTT.

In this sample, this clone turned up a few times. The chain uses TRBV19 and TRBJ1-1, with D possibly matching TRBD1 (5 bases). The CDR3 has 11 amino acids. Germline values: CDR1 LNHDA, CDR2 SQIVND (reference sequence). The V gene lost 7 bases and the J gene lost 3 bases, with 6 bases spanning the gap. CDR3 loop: CASMGHTEAFF. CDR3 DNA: TGTGCCAGTATGGGGCACACTGAAGCTTTCTTT. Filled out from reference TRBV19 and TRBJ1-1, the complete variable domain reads DGGITQSPKYLFRKEGQNVTLSCEQNLNHDAMYWYRQDPGQGLRLIYYSQIVNDFQKGDIAEGYSVSREKKESFPLTVTSAQKNPTAFYLCASMGHTEAFFGQGTRLTVV.

The CDR3 here is CAWRGSGGRGDEQYF. Here the CDR3 DNA reads TGTGCCTGGAGAGGGTCAGGGGGGCGGGGAGACGAGCAGTACTTC. V usage is TRBV30 and J usage is TRBJ2-7; tentative D call: TRBD1 (7 bases). The CDR3 contains 15 residues. Looked up from germline, CDR1 is GTSNPN and CDR2 is SVGIG (reference sequence). The germline V and J ends were trimmed by 3 bases and 5 bases, with 20 bases remaining between them.

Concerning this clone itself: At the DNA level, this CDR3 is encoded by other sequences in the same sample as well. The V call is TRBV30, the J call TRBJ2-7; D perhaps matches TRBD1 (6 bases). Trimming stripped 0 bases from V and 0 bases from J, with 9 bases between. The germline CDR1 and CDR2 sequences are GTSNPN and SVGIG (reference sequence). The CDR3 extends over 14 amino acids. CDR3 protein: CAWSVGGSSYEQYF. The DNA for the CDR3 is TGTGCCTGGAGTGTTGGGGGCAGCTCCTACGAGCAGTACTTC.

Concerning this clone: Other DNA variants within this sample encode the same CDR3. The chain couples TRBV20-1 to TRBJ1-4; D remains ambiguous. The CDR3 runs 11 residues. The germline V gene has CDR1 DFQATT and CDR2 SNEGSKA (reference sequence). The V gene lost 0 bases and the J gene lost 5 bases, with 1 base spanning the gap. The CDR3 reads CSARENEKLFF. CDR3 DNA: TGCAGTGCTAGAGAAAATGAAAAACTGTTTTTT.

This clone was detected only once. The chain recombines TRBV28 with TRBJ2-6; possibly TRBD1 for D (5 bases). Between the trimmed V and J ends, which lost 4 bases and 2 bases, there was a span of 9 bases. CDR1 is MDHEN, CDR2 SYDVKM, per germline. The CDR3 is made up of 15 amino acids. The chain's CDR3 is CASSSRVPGANVLTF. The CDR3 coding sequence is TGTGCCAGCAGTTCCAGGGTCCCTGGGGCCAACGTCCTGACTTTC.

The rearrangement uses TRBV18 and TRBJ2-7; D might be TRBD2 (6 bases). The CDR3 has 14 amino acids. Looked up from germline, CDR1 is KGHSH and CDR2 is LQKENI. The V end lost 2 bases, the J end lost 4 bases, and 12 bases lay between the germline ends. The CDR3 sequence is CASSPSGDRYEQYF. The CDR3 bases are TGTGCCAGCTCACCATCGGGAGACCGATACGAGCAGTACTTC.

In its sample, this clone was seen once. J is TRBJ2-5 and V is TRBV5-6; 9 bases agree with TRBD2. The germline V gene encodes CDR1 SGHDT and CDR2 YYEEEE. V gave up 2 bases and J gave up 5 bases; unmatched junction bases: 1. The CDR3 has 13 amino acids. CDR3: CASSLTSGETQYF. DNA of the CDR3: TGTGCCAGCAGCTTAACTAGCGGGGAGACCCAGTACTTC.

The CDR3 loop is CASSVEWGHLTEAFF. In DNA form, the CDR3 reads TGTGCCAGCAGCGTGGAATGGGGGCATCTCACTGAAGCTTTCTTT. The genes are TRBV21-1 and TRBJ1-1; no check of the table's D call, TRBD1, against the DNA was made. TRBV21-1 is a pseudogene locus. The CDR3 runs to 15 residues.

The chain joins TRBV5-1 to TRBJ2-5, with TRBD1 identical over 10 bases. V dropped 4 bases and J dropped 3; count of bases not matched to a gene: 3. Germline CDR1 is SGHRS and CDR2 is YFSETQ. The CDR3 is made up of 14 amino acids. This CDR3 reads CASSVTGGEETQYF. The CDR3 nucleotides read TGCGCCAGCAGCGTGACAGGGGGCGAAGAGACCCAGTACTTC. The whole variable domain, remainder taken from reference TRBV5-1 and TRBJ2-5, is KAGVTQTPRYLIKTRGQQVTLSCSPISGHRSVSWYQQTPGQGLQFLFEYFSETQRNKGNFPGRFSGRQFSNSRSEMNVSTLELGDSALYLCASSVTGGEETQYFGPGTRLLVL.

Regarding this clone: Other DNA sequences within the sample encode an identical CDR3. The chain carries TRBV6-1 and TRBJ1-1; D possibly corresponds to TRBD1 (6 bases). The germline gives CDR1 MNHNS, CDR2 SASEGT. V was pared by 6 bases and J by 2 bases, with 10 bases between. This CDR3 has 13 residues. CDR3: CASRRTVNTEAFF. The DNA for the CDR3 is TGTGCCAGCAGGAGGACAGTTAACACTGAAGCTTTCTTT.

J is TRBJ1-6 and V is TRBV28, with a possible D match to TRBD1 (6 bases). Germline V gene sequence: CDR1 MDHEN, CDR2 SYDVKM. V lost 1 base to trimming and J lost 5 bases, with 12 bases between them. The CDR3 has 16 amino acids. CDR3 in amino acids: CASSLFGQTNNSPLHF. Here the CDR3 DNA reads TGTGCCAGCAGTTTATTTGGACAGACGAATAATTCACCCCTCCACTTT.

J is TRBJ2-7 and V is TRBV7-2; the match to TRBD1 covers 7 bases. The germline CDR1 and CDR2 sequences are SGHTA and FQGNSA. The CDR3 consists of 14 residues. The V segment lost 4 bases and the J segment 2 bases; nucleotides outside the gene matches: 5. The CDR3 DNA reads TGTGCCAGCAGCTGGACAGGTCCCGCCTACGAGCAGTACTTC. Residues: CASSWTGPAYEQYF.

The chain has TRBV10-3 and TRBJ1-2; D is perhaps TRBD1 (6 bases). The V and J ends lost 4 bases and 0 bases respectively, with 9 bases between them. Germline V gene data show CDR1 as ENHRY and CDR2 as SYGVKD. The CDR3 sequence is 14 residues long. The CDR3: CAISGGGTNYGYTF. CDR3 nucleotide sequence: TGTGCCATCAGTGGAGGGGGAACTAACTATGGCTACACCTTC.

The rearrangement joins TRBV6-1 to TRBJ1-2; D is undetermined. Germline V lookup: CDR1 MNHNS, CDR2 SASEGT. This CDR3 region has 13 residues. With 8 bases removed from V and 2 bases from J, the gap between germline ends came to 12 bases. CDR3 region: CASRSASNYGYTF. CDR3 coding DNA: TGTGCCAGCCGCTCAGCTTCCAACTATGGCTACACCTTC.

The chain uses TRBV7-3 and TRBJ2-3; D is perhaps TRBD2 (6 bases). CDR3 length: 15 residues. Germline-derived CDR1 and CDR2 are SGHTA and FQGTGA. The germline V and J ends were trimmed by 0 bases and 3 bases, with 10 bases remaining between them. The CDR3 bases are TGTGCCAGCAGCTTAACCCCGGAGGGGACAGATACGCAGTATTTT. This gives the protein CASSLTPEGTDTQYF.

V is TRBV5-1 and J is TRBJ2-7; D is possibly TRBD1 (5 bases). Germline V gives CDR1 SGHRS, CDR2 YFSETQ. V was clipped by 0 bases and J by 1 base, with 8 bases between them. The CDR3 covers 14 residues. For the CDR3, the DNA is TGCGCCAGCAGCTTGGTTAAGGGGTCCTACGAGCAGTACTTC. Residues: CASSLVKGSYEQYF.

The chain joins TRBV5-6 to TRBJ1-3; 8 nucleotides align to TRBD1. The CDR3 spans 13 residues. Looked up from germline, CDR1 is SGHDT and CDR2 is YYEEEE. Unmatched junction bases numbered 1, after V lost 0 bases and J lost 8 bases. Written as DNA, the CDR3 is TGTGCCAGCAGCTTGGACAGGGGGTACACCATATATTTT. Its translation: CASSLDRGYTIYF.

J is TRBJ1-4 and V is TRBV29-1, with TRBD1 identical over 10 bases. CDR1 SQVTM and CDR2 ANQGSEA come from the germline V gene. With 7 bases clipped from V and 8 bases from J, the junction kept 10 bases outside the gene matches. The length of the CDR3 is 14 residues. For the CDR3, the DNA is TGCAGCGGAAGGGGACAGGGGACTACCGAAAAACTGTTTTTT. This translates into CSGRGQGTTEKLFF.

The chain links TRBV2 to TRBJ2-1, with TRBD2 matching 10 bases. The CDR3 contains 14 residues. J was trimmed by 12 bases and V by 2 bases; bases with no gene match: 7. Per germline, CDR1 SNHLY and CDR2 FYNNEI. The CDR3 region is CASSETSGEQGQFF. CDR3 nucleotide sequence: TGTGCCAGCAGTGAAACTAGCGGGGAACAAGGGCAGTTCTTC.